Listed here are 28 T cell receptor beta chains from one sample, sequenced in a study of technical replicates of blood from several donors. Sequencing used immunoSEQ multiplex PCR; TCRdb keeps in-frame clones, though not all of them. The sample lists 65,000 to 90,000 clones, roughly 93% occurring once. Material: T cells isolated from PBMCs. Receptors were obtained from a human donor in good health.

The chain employs TRBV7-9 and TRBJ2-7, with D perhaps matching TRBD1 (6 bases). V was cut by 5 bases and J by 4 bases, with 15 bases left in between. The CDR3 totals 14 residues. Germline values: CDR1 SEHNR, CDR2 FQNEAQ (reference sequence). The CDR3, as DNA: TGTGCCAGCAGCACGACAGGCCCTCGTTACGAGCAGTACTTC. This translates into CASSTTGPRYEQYF.

This chain uses TRBV19 with TRBJ2-1, with 10 bases aligning to TRBD2. V was clipped by 3 bases and J by 6 bases; unmatched bases: 8. The CDR3 has 16 residues. Germline V gene sequence: CDR1 LNHDA, CDR2 SQIVND (reference sequence). DNA of the CDR3: TGTGCCAGTAGTATCCTTCCTAGCGGGAGTCGCAATGAGCAGTTCTTC. The encoded protein is CASSILPSGSRNEQFF.

The DNA of the CDR3 is TGTGCCAGTAGTAAGACAGGGACCCACTCCTACGAGCAGTACTTC. Its protein product is CASSKTGTHSYEQYF. This chain connects TRBV19 to TRBJ2-7, with 7 positions matching TRBD1. The CDR3 has 15 amino acids. Trimming removed 4 bases from V and 0 bases from J; junction bases left unmatched: 6. Germline V lookup: CDR1 LNHDA, CDR2 SQIVND (reference sequence).

The rearrangement links TRBV19 to TRBJ1-5; D may be TRBD1 (5 bases). This CDR3 comprises 18 residues. CDR1 is LNHDA, CDR2 SQIVND, per germline (reference sequence). The V and J ends lost 0 bases and 0 bases respectively, with 15 bases between them. Written as DNA, the CDR3 is TGTGCCAGTAGTATAGATCCTGACAGACCGCGTAGCAATCAGCCCCAGCATTTT. Residues: CASSIDPDRPRSNQPQHF.

This clone was seen a single time. This rearrangement joins TRBV4-1 to TRBJ2-7; the D gene is possibly TRBD1 (5 bases). Germline CDR1 and CDR2: MGHRA and YSYEKL. CDR3 length: 15 residues. The V end lost 1 base, the J end lost 5 bases, and 15 bases lay between the germline ends. CDR3 sequence reads: CASSQVGQGRHEQYF. The CDR3 DNA reads as TGCGCCAGCAGCCAAGTTGGGCAGGGCAGGCACGAGCAGTACTTC.

This chain joins TRBV5-4 and TRBJ1-1; weak D call: TRBD1 (5 bases). Germline CDR1 reads SGHNT; CDR2 reads YYREEE (reference sequence). This CDR3 has 15 amino acids. The V gene lost 4 bases and the J gene lost 2 bases, with 15 bases spanning the gap. DNA of the CDR3: TGTGCCAGCAGCCCCAGACAGACTCTCAACACTGAAGCTTTCTTT. Translating gives CASSPRQTLNTEAFF.

The gene calls are TRBV2 and TRBJ2-5; 10 bases are a match to TRBD2. Germline V lookup: CDR1 SNHLY, CDR2 FYNNEI. V was clipped by 4 bases and J by 2 bases; unmatched bases: 1. The CDR3 extends over 14 amino acids. The CDR3 spells CASSGTSGQETQYF. CDR3 sequence (DNA): TGTGCCAGCAGTGGGACTAGCGGACAAGAGACCCAGTACTTC.

The chain employs TRBV7-8 and TRBJ2-7; TRBD2 aligns across 7 bases. Trimming at V came to 5 bases and at J to 7 bases, leaving 5 bases not matched to a gene. The CDR3 covers 12 residues. Germline CDR1 and CDR2: SGHVS and FQNEAQ. DNA of the CDR3: TGTGCCAGCAGCCAAGCGGGAAGGGAGCAGTACTTC. Protein sequence: CASSQAGREQYF.

J is TRBJ1-4 and V is TRBV6-1, with 10 bases matching TRBD1. CDR1 and CDR2 from the germline V gene are MNHNS and SASEGT. V lost 4 bases and J lost 7; bases outside the gene matches: 3. The CDR3 extends over 14 amino acids. Written as DNA, the CDR3 is TGTGCCAGCAGTGGGACAGGGGGGGGTGAAAAACTGTTTTTT. Residues: CASSGTGGGEKLFF.

The CDR3 nucleotides read TGCGCCAGCAGCCAAGGGACAGCTGGAAACACCATATATTTT. Its protein is CASSQGTAGNTIYF. The chain combines TRBV4-1 with TRBJ1-3; maybe TRBD1 (6 bases). Germline loops: CDR1 MGHRA, CDR2 YSYEKL. The CDR3 consists of 14 residues. V lost 1 base and J 2 bases, leaving 6 bases between the germline ends.

As to this clone: Other DNA sequences in the same sample also yield this CDR3. V usage is TRBV11-2 and J usage is TRBJ2-7; 7 bases are shared with TRBD2. Germline CDR1 and CDR2: SGHAT and FQNNGV. V dropped 2 bases and J dropped 2; count of bases not matched to a gene: 3. The CDR3 extends over 14 amino acids. The CDR3 nucleotides read TGTGCCAGCAGCTTATATCGGGGGGCCTACGAGCAGTACTTC. Protein: CASSLYRGAYEQYF.

The gene calls are TRBV5-1 and TRBJ2-7; D is possibly TRBD1 (6 bases). Trimming took off 1 base at V and 5 bases at J, with 13 bases between the two ends. The CDR3 is 14 residues long. The germline V gene encodes CDR1 SGHRS and CDR2 YFSETQ. CDR3 sequence (DNA): TGCGCCAGCAGCTTGTTACAGGGCTCAAACGAGCAGTACTTC. The encoded protein is CASSLLQGSNEQYF.

The chain links TRBV28 to TRBJ2-5; 8 bases are a match to TRBD2. The CDR3 covers 14 residues. In germline, CDR1 is MDHEN, CDR2 SYDVKM. After removal of 7 bases from V and 5 bases from J, the junction contained 9 bases not matched to a gene. The CDR3 loop is CASNLAGTLETQYF. The CDR3 DNA sequence: TGTGCCAGCAACTTAGCGGGAACTCTCGAGACCCAGTACTTC.

The chain employs TRBV11-3 and TRBJ1-2; D remains ambiguous. Deletions cut 1 base from V and 4 bases from J, with 10 bases between. The CDR3 is 14 residues long. Germline V gene sequence: CDR1 SGHNT, CDR2 YENEEA. CDR3 coding DNA: TGTGCCAGCAGCTTAGGTCCGGGAGGCTATGGCTACACCTTC. This sequence encodes CASSLGPGGYGYTF.

This chain links TRBV27 with TRBJ2-2; 9 bases map to TRBD2. The junction had 9 bases not matched to a gene; V was cut back by 7 bases and J by 6 bases. CDR1 is MNHEY, CDR2 SMNVEV, per germline (reference sequence). There are 15 residues in the CDR3. For the CDR3, the DNA is TGTGCCAGCACAACCTTCATAGCGGGAGCCGGGGAGCTGTTTTTT. As protein: CASTTFIAGAGELFF.

This chain uses TRBV15 with TRBJ2-2; D is possibly TRBD2 (6 bases). The CDR3 has 14 residues. Germline V gives CDR1 LNHNV, CDR2 YYDKDF (reference sequence). The V end lost 5 bases, the J end lost 5 bases, and 12 bases lay between the germline ends. This chain's CDR3 is CATSGGTQTGELFF. The CDR3 nucleotides are TGTGCCACCAGCGGAGGGACTCAAACCGGGGAGCTGTTTTTT.

The rearrangement uses TRBV5-1 and TRBJ1-4; 8 bases fit TRBD1. With V trimmed by 1 base and J by 4 bases, 6 bases remained unmatched. The CDR3 totals 16 residues. Looked up from germline, CDR1 is SGHRS and CDR2 is YFSETQ. The CDR3: CASSLISGQGNEKLFF. Here the CDR3 DNA reads TGCGCCAGCAGCTTGATATCTGGACAGGGTAATGAAAAACTGTTTTTT.

The V call is TRBV10-3, the J call TRBJ1-5, with D possibly matching TRBD1 (6 bases). Germline CDR1 ENHRY, CDR2 SYGVKD. The CDR3 runs 15 residues. V lost 3 bases and J lost 4, with 13 bases in between. This chain's CDR3 is CAISEDRFGNQPQHF. The CDR3 DNA is TGTGCCATCAGTGAAGACAGGTTTGGGAATCAGCCCCAGCATTTT.

The chain has TRBV5-1 and TRBJ2-5, with 9 bases aligning to TRBD2. The CDR3 sequence is 21 residues long. Germline CDR1 is SGHRS and CDR2 is YFSETQ. With 0 bases clipped from V and 1 base from J, the junction kept 19 bases outside the gene matches. The CDR3 region has the DNA TGCGCCAGCAGCTTGGCCAAAGGACTAGCGACTCGGTATTCCTCCCAAGAGACCCAGTACTTC. This encodes CASSLAKGLATRYSSQETQYF.

J is TRBJ2-2 and V is TRBV11-3; D gene unclear. This CDR3 has 14 residues. Trimming pared 1 base from V and 4 bases from J, leaving 7 bases between. Germline CDR1 SGHNT, CDR2 YENEEA. The CDR3 protein is CASSLAFPTGELFF. CDR3 nucleotides: TGTGCCAGCAGCTTAGCGTTTCCCACCGGGGAGCTGTTTTTT.

The rearrangement links TRBV7-9 to TRBJ1-2; 10 bases line up with TRBD1. This CDR3 spans 15 amino acids. Germline V lookup: CDR1 SEHNR, CDR2 FQNEAQ (reference sequence). V trimming: 2 bases; J trimming: 4 bases; junction bases outside the gene matches: 4. CDR3 in DNA: TGTGCCAGCAGCTTAAGGGGACAGGGGACCTATGGCTACACCTTC. Translation: CASSLRGQGTYGYTF.

V and J are TRBV5-1 and TRBJ2-7, with TRBD2 matching over 8 bases. This CDR3 spans 14 amino acids. Germline CDR1 SGHRS, CDR2 YFSETQ. The V gene end was trimmed by 5 bases and the J gene end by 3 bases; junction bases not matched to a gene: 7. Here the CDR3 DNA reads TGCGCCAGCAGAACGGGACTAGTCAGCTACGAGCAGTACTTC. Protein: CASRTGLVSYEQYF. The full variable domain, with the rest looked up from reference TRBV5-1 and TRBJ2-7, is KAGVTQTPRYLIKTRGQQVTLSCSPISGHRSVSWYQQTPGQGLQFLFEYFSETQRNKGNFPGRFSGRQFSNSRSEMNVSTLELGDSALYLCASRTGLVSYEQYFGPGTRLTVT.

The rearrangement joins TRBV27 to TRBJ2-5; 10 positions match TRBD1. The CDR3 runs 16 residues. V shed 5 bases and J 4 bases; nucleotides not matched to a gene: 10. Germline-derived CDR1 and CDR2 are MNHEY and SMNVEV (reference sequence). The CDR3 nucleotides read TGTGCCAGCAGTCCACCCCCGGGACAGGGGTCAGAGACCCAGTACTTC. Translation gives CASSPPPGQGSETQYF.

The rearrangement links TRBV4-1 to TRBJ2-7; 8 bases match TRBD2. V lost 3 bases to trimming and J lost 3 bases; unmatched junction nucleotides: 10. The CDR3 is made up of 16 amino acids. The germline V gene has CDR1 MGHRA and CDR2 YSYEKL. In nucleotides, the CDR3 is TGCGCCAGCAGCCAGACCGTAGCGGGAAAAGGCTACGAGCAGTACTTC. This sequence encodes CASSQTVAGKGYEQYF.

This clone was counted once. This chain connects TRBV6-1 to TRBJ1-2; tentatively, D is TRBD1 (6 bases). This CDR3 comprises 14 residues. Between the trimmed V and J ends, which lost 2 bases and 3 bases, there was a span of 10 bases. Germline V CDR1 and CDR2: MNHNS, SASEGT. The CDR3 reads CASSEPGEYYGYTF. In DNA form, the CDR3 reads TGTGCCAGCAGTGAACCAGGGGAGTACTATGGCTACACCTTC.

The chain has TRBV10-3 and TRBJ2-2, with TRBD2 matching over 9 bases. The length of the CDR3 is 13 residues. Per the germline V gene, CDR1 is ENHRY and CDR2 is SYGVKD. With 8 bases clipped from V and 4 bases from J, the junction kept 2 bases outside the gene matches. The CDR3 region has the DNA TGTGCCATCCGCGGGGGGGGCACCGGGGAGCTGTTTTTT. Translated, it gives CAIRGGGTGELFF.

The chain couples TRBV5-6 to TRBJ2-7; 10 nucleotides agree with TRBD2. J was trimmed by 7 bases and V by 2 bases; bases with no gene match: 6. CDR1 and CDR2 from the germline V gene are SGHDT and YYEEEE. This CDR3 comprises 14 residues. The CDR3 loop is CASSFLAGVGEQYF. The CDR3 DNA reads TGTGCCAGCAGCTTCCTAGCGGGAGTGGGGGAGCAGTACTTC.

The chain recombines TRBV7-9 with TRBJ1-5; 9 bases align to TRBD1. This CDR3 contains 15 residues. V lost 5 bases and J lost 5; bases outside the gene matches: 7. Germline CDR1 is SEHNR and CDR2 is FQNEAQ (reference sequence). The CDR3 here is CASSPMGQGDQPQHF. The CDR3 region has the DNA TGTGCCAGCAGCCCCATGGGACAGGGTGATCAGCCCCAGCATTTT.